This T cell receptor beta chain derives from a study of a mutant IDH1 vaccine in newly diagnosed glioma. The wider study: Participants attended visit V12, the safety follow-up, at week 35, and then attended visit V13 at week 47.

Using immunoSEQ multiplex PCR, the repertoire was profiled, and TCRdb retains in-frame clones only, with some absent. The data contain tens of thousands of clones, over 75% of them singletons. V was trimmed by 2 bases and J by 1 base, leaving 15 bases between them. The CDR3 totals 17 residues. Germline values: CDR1 MNHNS, CDR2 SASEGT. As to this clone: Antigen: not known.

Documented time point: week 47, end of study. Doses comprised 300 ug of mutant IDH1 20-mer peptide each, plus topical imiquimod. V and J are TRBV6-1 and TRBJ1-5; D remains ambiguous. The clonotype comes from a man in his forties with glioma. This sample comprised PBMCs, obtained from a glioma patient whose treatment included an IDH1 peptide vaccine. CDR3 DNA sequence: TGTGCCAGCAGTGAACCCAAAGGTTGGGGAAGCAATCAGCCCCAGCATTTT. This gives the protein CASSEPKGWGSNQPQHF.